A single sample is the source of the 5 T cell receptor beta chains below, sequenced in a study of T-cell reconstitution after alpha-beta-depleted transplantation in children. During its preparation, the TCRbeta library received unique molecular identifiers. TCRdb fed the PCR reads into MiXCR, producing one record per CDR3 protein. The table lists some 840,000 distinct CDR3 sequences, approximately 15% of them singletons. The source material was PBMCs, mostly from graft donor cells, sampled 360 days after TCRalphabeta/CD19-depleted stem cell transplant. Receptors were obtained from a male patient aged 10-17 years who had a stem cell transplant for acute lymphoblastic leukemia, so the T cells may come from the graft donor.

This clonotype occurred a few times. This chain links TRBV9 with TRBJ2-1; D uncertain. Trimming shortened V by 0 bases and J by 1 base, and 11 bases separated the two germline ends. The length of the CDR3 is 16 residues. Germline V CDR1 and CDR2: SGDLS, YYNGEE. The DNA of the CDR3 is TGTGCCAGCAGCGTAGGACTTACCAGGTCCTACAATGAGCAGTTCTTC. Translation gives CASSVGLTRSYNEQFF.

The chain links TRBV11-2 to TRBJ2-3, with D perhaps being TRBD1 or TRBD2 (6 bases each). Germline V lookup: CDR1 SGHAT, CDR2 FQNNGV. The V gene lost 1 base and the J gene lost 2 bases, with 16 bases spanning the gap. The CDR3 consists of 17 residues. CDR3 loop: CASSLGDQGTATDTQYF. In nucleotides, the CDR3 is TGTGCCAGCAGCTTAGGGGACCAGGGGACTGCCACAGATACGCAGTATTTT.

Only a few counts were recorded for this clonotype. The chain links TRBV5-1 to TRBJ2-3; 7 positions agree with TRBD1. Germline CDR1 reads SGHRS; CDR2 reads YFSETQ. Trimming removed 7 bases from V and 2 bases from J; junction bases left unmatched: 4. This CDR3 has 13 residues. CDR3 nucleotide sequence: TGCGCCAGCCGGGACAGTTACACAGATACGCAGTATTTT. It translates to CASRDSYTDTQYF.

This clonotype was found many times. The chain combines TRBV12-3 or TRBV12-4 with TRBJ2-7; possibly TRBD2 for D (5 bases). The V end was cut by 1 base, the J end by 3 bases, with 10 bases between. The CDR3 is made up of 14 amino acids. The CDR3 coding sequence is TGTGCCAGCAGTTTAGGGGCAGGACTCTACGAGCAGTACTTC. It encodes CASSLGAGLYEQYF.

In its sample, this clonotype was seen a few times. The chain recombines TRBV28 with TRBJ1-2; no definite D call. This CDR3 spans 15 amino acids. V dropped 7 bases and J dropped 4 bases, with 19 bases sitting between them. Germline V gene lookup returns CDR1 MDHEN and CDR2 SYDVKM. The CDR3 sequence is CASNRIGRVSYGYTF. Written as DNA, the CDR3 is TGTGCCAGCAACCGCATCGGACGCGTTAGCTATGGCTACACCTTC.